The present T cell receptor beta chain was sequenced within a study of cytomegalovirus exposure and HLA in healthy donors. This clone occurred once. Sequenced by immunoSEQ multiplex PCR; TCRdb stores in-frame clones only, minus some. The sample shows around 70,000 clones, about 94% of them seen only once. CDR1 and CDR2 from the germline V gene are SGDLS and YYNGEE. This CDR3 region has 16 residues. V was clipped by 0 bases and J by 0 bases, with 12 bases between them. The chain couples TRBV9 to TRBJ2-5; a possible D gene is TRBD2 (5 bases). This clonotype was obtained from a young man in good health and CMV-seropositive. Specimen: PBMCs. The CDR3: CASSVAPSLDQETQYF. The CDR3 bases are TGTGCCAGCAGCGTAGCTCCTAGCCTAGACCAAGAGACCCAGTACTTC.